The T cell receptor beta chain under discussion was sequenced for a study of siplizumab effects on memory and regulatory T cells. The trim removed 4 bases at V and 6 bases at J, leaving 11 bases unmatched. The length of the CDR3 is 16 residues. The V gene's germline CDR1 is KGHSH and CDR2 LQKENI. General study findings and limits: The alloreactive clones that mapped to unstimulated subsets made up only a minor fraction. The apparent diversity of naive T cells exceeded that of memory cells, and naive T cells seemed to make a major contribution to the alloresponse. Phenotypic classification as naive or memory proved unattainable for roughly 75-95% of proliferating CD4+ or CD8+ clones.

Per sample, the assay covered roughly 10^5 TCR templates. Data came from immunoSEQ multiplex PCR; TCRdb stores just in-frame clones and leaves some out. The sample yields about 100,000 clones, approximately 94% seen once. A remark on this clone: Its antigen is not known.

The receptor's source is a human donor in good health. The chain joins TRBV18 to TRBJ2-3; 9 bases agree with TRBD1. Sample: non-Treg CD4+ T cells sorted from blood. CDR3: CASSLVGQGVTDTQYF. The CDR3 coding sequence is TGTGCCAGCTCACTAGTGGGACAGGGAGTCACCGATACGCAGTATTTT.